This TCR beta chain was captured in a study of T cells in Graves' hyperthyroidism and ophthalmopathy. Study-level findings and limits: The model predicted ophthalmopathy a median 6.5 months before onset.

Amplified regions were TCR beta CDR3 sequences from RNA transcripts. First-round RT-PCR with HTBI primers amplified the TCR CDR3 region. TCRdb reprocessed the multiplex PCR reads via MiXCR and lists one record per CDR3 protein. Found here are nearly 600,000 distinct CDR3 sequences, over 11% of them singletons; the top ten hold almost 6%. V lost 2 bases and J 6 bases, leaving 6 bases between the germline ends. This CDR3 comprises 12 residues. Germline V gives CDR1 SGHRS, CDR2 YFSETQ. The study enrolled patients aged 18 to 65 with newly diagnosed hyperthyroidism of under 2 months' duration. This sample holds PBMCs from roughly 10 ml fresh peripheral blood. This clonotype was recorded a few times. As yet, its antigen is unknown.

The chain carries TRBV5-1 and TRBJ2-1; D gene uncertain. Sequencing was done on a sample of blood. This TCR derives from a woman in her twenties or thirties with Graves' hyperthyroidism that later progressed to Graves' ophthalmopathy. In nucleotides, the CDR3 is TGCGCCAGCAGCTTCGTAACCAATGAGCAGTTCTTC. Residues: CASSFVTNEQFF. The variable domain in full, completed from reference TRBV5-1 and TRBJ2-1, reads KAGVTQTPRYLIKTRGQQVTLSCSPISGHRSVSWYQQTPGQGLQFLFEYFSETQRNKGNFPGRFSGRQFSNSRSEMNVSTLELGDSALYLCASSFVTNEQFFGPGTRLTVL.